Listed below are T cell receptor beta chains from one sample, sequenced in a study of cytomegalovirus exposure and HLA in healthy donors. The repertoire was sequenced with immunoSEQ multiplex PCR; TCRdb's copy has only in-frame clones and lacks some. The repertoire holds 100,000 or so clones, with 60% to 85% as singletons. Input material: PBMCs. All receptors derive from a female donor in good health and CMV-seropositive. The CDR3 runs from the conserved cysteine through the conserved F or W. Each record gives: clone size, D gene, J gene, V gene, CDR3 DNA, CDR3 protein. The D gene is left open where the match is weak. Size is omitted from some rows. Given values are once, few, many or a class for expanded clones.

>-|-|TRBJ1-4|TRBV7-2
TGTGCCAGCAGCTTAGGACACACAACTAATGAAAAACTGTTTTTT
CASSLGHTTNEKLFF
>-|-|TRBJ1-1|TRBV30
TGTGCCCTGTTGAGCGGCGGTGGCACTGAAGCTTTCTTT
CALLSGGGTEAFF
>-|-|TRBJ1-2|TRBV6-5
TGTGCCAGCAGTTACTCTGGCAACTATGGCTACACCTTC
CASSYSGNYGYTF
>once|TRBD1|TRBJ1-1|TRBV7-9
TGTGCCAGCAGCTTAAGGGGACAGTCGAACACTGAAGCTTTCTTT
CASSLRGQSNTEAFF
>-|TRBD1|TRBJ2-6|TRBV5-4
TGTGCCAGCAGATCGACAGGGCCTGGGGCCAACGTCCTGACTTTC
CASRSTGPGANVLTF
>-|TRBD1|TRBJ1-1|TRBV18
TGTGCCAGCTCAACCGGGACAGGTCCCAGCACTGAAGCTTTCTTT
CASSTGTGPSTEAFF
>-|TRBD2|TRBJ2-1|TRBV5-6
TGTGCCAGCAGCTTGCTGACTAGCGGGAAGCAGAATGAGCAGTTCTTC
CASSLLTSGKQNEQFF
>-|-|TRBJ1-5|TRBV27
TGTGCCAGCAGTTTTTCCCGACAGGCAAATCAGCCCCAGCATTTT
CASSFSRQANQPQHF
>-|-|TRBJ2-7|TRBV7-9
TGTGCCAGCAGCTCCTCAACGACAGATCCCTACGAGCAGTACTTC
CASSSSTTDPYEQYF
>-|TRBD1|TRBJ2-7|TRBV4-1
TGCGCCAGCAGCCAGCCGGGACAGGGGTTCGGCGAGCAGTACTTC
CASSQPGQGFGEQYF
>-|TRBD2|TRBJ2-5|TRBV2
TGTGCCAGCAGTGAAGTGAGCGGGAGGGAAGAGACCCAGTACTTC
CASSEVSGREETQYF
>-|-|TRBJ2-2|TRBV5-8
TGTGCCAGCAGCCGGGGGAGGATATCGAACACCGGGGAGCTGTTTTTT
CASSRGRISNTGELFF
>-|-|TRBJ1-2|TRBV28
TGTGCCAGCATATCGGGGGACTATGTAGGGAATGGCTACACCTTC
CASISGDYVGNGYTF
>-|TRBD2|TRBJ2-1|TRBV18
TGTGCCAGCTCACCACTAAGAGCGGGGGACAACAATGAGCAGTTCTTC
CASSPLRAGDNNEQFF
>-|TRBD1|TRBJ2-2|TRBV27
TGTGCCAGCAGTGGGACAGGGTGGACCGGGGAGCTGTTTTTT
CASSGTGWTGELFF
>-|-|TRBJ2-7|TRBV15
TGTGCCACCAGCAGAGATCCAGGGGGGAACGAGCAGTACTTC
CATSRDPGGNEQYF
>-|TRBD2|TRBJ2-3|TRBV2
TGTGCCAGCACCCCCGGGCTAGCGGGATCAGATACGCAGTATTTT
CASTPGLAGSDTQYF
>-|TRBD1|TRBJ1-2|TRBV5-1
TGCGCCAGCAGCACAGGGACAGGGGGAGGCTACACCTTC
CASSTGTGGGYTF
>-|TRBD2|TRBJ2-1|TRBV9
TGTGCCAGCAGCGTAGCTCAGCGGGGATACAATGAGCAGTTCTTC
CASSVAQRGYNEQFF
>-|-|TRBJ2-1|TRBV18
TGTGCCAGCTCTCTACAAGGGGGAGGGCCCTACAATGAGCAGTTCTTC
CASSLQGGGPYNEQFF
>-|TRBD2|TRBJ2-5|TRBV2
TGTGCCAGCAGAATTAGCGGGAGCGGAGAGACCCAGTACTTC
CASRISGSGETQYF
>-|-|TRBJ2-7|TRBV2
TGTGCCAGCAGTGTTACAGCCGTCTCTGGAGAGCAGTACTTC
CASSVTAVSGEQYF
>-|-|TRBJ1-6|TRBV11-2
TGTGCCAGCAGCTTAACGGACAGTAATTCACCCCTCCACTTT
CASSLTDSNSPLHF
>-|-|TRBJ1-1|TRBV30
TGTGCGCTGAATAGGATGGGAGGCGCGGGGAACACTGAAGCTTTCTTT
CALNRMGGAGNTEAFF
>-|TRBD1|TRBJ1-1|TRBV19
TGTGCCAGTAGGGGGGACAGGGTTACTGAAGCTTTCTTT
CASRGDRVTEAFF
>-|-|TRBJ2-1|TRBV7-9
TGTGCCAGCAGCATCCGGGACTTACTACAATCCGAGCAGTTCTTC
CASSIRDLLQSEQFF
>-|-|TRBJ2-1|TRBV7-2
TGTGCCAGCAGCTCCCAGGGCAGGTTGAGCTCCTACAATGAGCAGTTCTTC
CASSSQGRLSSYNEQFF
>-|-|TRBJ1-5|TRBV7-8
TGTGCCAGCAGCTACAGTAGCAATCAGCCCCAGCATTTT
CASSYSSNQPQHF
>-|-|TRBJ2-2|TRBV27
TGTGCCAGCAGTGCCGGGAGTTGGGCCGGGGAGCTGTTTTTT
CASSAGSWAGELFF
>-|-|TRBJ1-1|TRBV28
TGTGCCAGCAGTTCGGGAGGCCTCACTGAAGCTTTCTTT
CASSSGGLTEAFF
>-|-|TRBJ1-2|TRBV28
TGTGCCAGCAGTTTAGGTACAGGGTATGGCTACACCTTC
CASSLGTGYGYTF
>-|-|TRBJ2-2|TRBV5-1
TGCGCCAGCGGTGAGGCCGTCGCGAACACCGGGGAGCTGTTTTTT
CASGEAVANTGELFF
>-|-|TRBJ2-3|TRBV2
TGTGCCAGCAGAGCGGGCAGTATCACAGATACGCAGTATTTT
CASRAGSITDTQYF
>-|-|TRBJ1-6|TRBV5-4
TGTGCCAGCTCCATTCTCGGACTGGATTCACCCCTCCACTTT
CASSILGLDSPLHF
>-|TRBD2|TRBJ2-7|TRBV10-2
TGCGCCAGCAGGGAAACTAGCGGGACCTACGAGCAGTACTTC
CASRETSGTYEQYF
>once|-|TRBJ2-3|TRBV5-4
TGTGCCAGCAGCCCAAAGAACAGGGTTGGTATCACAGATACGCAGTATTTT
CASSPKNRVGITDTQYF
>-|TRBD1|TRBJ2-5|TRBV4-2
TGTGCCAGCAGCCAACCAGGGGGCGCAGAGACCCAGTACTTC
CASSQPGGAETQYF
>-|-|TRBJ1-3|TRBV28
TGTGCCAGCAGTTTTTCCGGGGGGACTGGAAACACCATATATTTT
CASSFSGGTGNTIYF
>-|TRBD1|TRBJ2-3|TRBV27
TGTGCCAGCAGTCAAGGACAGGCTACAGATACGCAGTATTTT
CASSQGQATDTQYF
>-|TRBD1|TRBJ2-2|TRBV19
TGTGCCAGTAGTATTGACAGGGGGTCGAACACCGGGGAGCTGTTTTTT
CASSIDRGSNTGELFF
>-|TRBD1|TRBJ2-4|TRBV5-4
TGTGCCAGCAGCTTCCGGGACAGACCCTTGGGTAAAAACATTCAGTACTTC
CASSFRDRPLGKNIQYF
>-|-|TRBJ1-5|TRBV28
TGTGCCAGCAGTTTGAACAGGGTGAATCAGCCCCAGCATTTT
CASSLNRVNQPQHF
>few|-|TRBJ1-6|TRBV9
TGTGCCAGCAGCGTCGCAGGGGACAACTCACCCCTCCACTTT
CASSVAGDNSPLHF
>-|TRBD2|TRBJ2-7|TRBV6-6
TGTGCCAGCAGGTACGGAAGCGGGAGAACCGCCGAGCAGTACTTC
CASRYGSGRTAEQYF
>-|TRBD2|TRBJ2-1|TRBV11-2
TGTGCCAGCACCATCGCGACTAGCGGGTACAATGAGCAGTTCTTC
CASTIATSGYNEQFF
>-|-|TRBJ2-7|TRBV7-2
TGTGCCAGCAGCTTTGACTTAAGCTCCTACGAGCAGTACTTC
CASSFDLSSYEQYF
>few|-|TRBJ2-3|TRBV9
TGTGCCAGCAGCGTCTCTAGCACAGATACGCAGTATTTT
CASSVSSTDTQYF
>-|TRBD1|TRBJ1-4|TRBV18
TGTGCCAGCTCACCACCAACAGGGGAGGCTAATGAAAAACTGTTTTTT
CASSPPTGEANEKLFF
>-|TRBD1|TRBJ1-2|TRBV27
TGTGCCAGCAGTTTATCTGGGACAGCCCTGACCTTC
CASSLSGTALTF
>once|-|TRBJ1-2|TRBV28
TGTGCCAGCAGTGATAGTGGGTCGGAGGCTAACTATGGCTACACCTTC
CASSDSGSEANYGYTF
>once|-|TRBJ1-1|TRBV7-2
TGTGCCAGCAGCTTAAACAGCTTAATGAACACTGAAGCTTTCTTT
CASSLNSLMNTEAFF
>few|TRBD1|TRBJ1-2|TRBV29-1
TGCAGCACACCCGGGACAGGGGCCAACTATGGCTACACCTTC
CSTPGTGANYGYTF
>-|TRBD2|TRBJ2-5|TRBV7-3
TGTGCCAGCAGCCCCAGCGGGGGTGTCCACGAGACCCAGTACTTC
CASSPSGGVHETQYF
>-|TRBD2|TRBJ2-3|TRBV7-3
TGTGCCACCAAACCCAATTTAGCGGGGGGCCTCTCTTTT
CATKPNLAGGLSF
>-|TRBD1|TRBJ1-4|TRBV7-9
TGTGCCAGCAGCCCCGGGACAGGGAGTAATGAAAAACTGTTTTTT
CASSPGTGSNEKLFF